The 17 T cell receptor beta chains below come from one sample, sequenced in a study of cytomegalovirus exposure and HLA in healthy donors. 60 Vbeta and 13 Jbeta primers were used in PCR. Generated by immunoSEQ multiplex PCR, the TCRdb table keeps only in-frame clones and is missing some. In all, the sample yields about 150,000 clones. The sample comprised PBMCs. All receptors derive from a woman aged 45-65 years in good health and CMV-seronegative.

The chain links TRBV10-3 to TRBJ1-2; 7 positions agree with TRBD1. CDR1 and CDR2 from the germline V gene are ENHRY and SYGVKD. Trimming removed 8 bases from V and 3 bases from J; junction bases left unmatched: 3. The CDR3 extends over 12 amino acids. Here the CDR3 DNA reads TGTGCCATCGGGCAGGGGGACTATGGCTACACCTTC. Translated, it gives CAIGQGDYGYTF.

The rearrangement uses TRBV27 and TRBJ1-2; D is perhaps TRBD1 (5 bases). The germline V gene encodes CDR1 MNHEY and CDR2 SMNVEV (reference sequence). Trimming cost V 5 bases and J 4 bases, with 8 bases left between them. There are 12 residues in the CDR3. CDR3 coding DNA: TGTGCCAGCAGTGGGGACTTCTATGGCTACACCTTC. This sequence encodes CASSGDFYGYTF.

The chain uses TRBV11-2 and TRBJ2-7; 9 positions match TRBD2. The germline gives CDR1 SGHAT, CDR2 FQNNGV. The CDR3 has 14 amino acids. Losses at the gene ends were 5 bases for V and 5 bases for J; bases not matched to a gene: 7. In DNA form, the CDR3 reads TGTGCCAGCAGCCTAGCCTGGACTAGCGACGAGCAGTACTTC. Its translation: CASSLAWTSDEQYF.

The V and J genes are TRBV30 and TRBJ2-5, with 7 bases fitting TRBD1. Germline V CDR1 and CDR2: GTSNPN, SVGIG (reference sequence). J lost 0 bases, V lost 1 base, and 8 bases had no gene match. The length of the CDR3 is 16 residues. CDR3 amino acids: CAWSDGTELYQETQYF. CDR3 in DNA: TGTGCCTGGAGTGACGGGACAGAGCTGTACCAAGAGACCCAGTACTTC.

The chain joins TRBV18 to TRBJ1-2, with D possibly matching TRBD1 (5 bases). CDR1 and CDR2 from the germline V gene are KGHSH and LQKENI. This CDR3 is built from 17 residues. V was shortened by 1 base and J by 0 bases, with 15 bases between the two germline ends. In DNA form, the CDR3 reads TGTGCCAGCTCACCACTTCCCGGGCGGGGACCTAACTATGGCTACACCTTC. Protein product: CASSPLPGRGPNYGYTF.

The CDR3 spells CASSLEGTSGFNEQFF. In DNA form, the CDR3 reads TGCGCCAGCAGCTTGGAGGGGACTAGCGGCTTCAATGAGCAGTTCTTC. The rearrangement joins TRBV5-1 to TRBJ2-1; TRBD2 aligns across 11 bases. The CDR3 totals 16 residues. Trimming removed 0 bases from V and 6 bases from J; junction bases left unmatched: 5. Looked up from germline, CDR1 is SGHRS and CDR2 is YFSETQ. The full variable domain, its missing parts supplied by reference TRBV5-1 and TRBJ2-1, is KAGVTQTPRYLIKTRGQQVTLSCSPISGHRSVSWYQQTPGQGLQFLFEYFSETQRNKGNFPGRFSGRQFSNSRSEMNVSTLELGDSALYLCASSLEGTSGFNEQFFGPGTRLTVL.

In nucleotides, the CDR3 is TGCGCCAGCAGCCCCGACAGAGAGCAAGAGACCCAGTACTTC. The encoded protein is CASSPDREQETQYF. The rearrangement joins TRBV5-1 to TRBJ2-5; possibly TRBD1 for D (5 bases). CDR3 size: 14 residues. CDR1 SGHRS and CDR2 YFSETQ come from the germline V gene. The V end lost 4 bases, the J end lost 2 bases, and 12 bases lay between the germline ends.

The chain carries TRBV7-2 and TRBJ2-2; possibly TRBD1 for D (5 bases). The V gene lost 2 bases and the J gene lost 7 bases, with 11 bases spanning the gap. Germline V gene sequence: CDR1 SGHTA, CDR2 FQGNSA. The CDR3 extends over 14 amino acids. This chain's CDR3 is CASSLRGRNGELFF. The CDR3 bases are TGTGCCAGCAGCTTAAGGGGTCGTAACGGGGAGCTGTTTTTT.

The chain joins TRBV28 to TRBJ2-3; D remains ambiguous. Trimming cost V 5 bases and J 0 bases, with 9 bases left between them. CDR1 is MDHEN and CDR2 is SYDVKM in the germline V gene. The CDR3 consists of 14 residues. CDR3 protein: CASSPLLSTDTQYF. In nucleotides, the CDR3 is TGTGCCAGCAGTCCACTTTTAAGCACAGATACGCAGTATTTT. The variable domain in full, with the rest retrieved from reference TRBV28 and TRBJ2-3, is DVKVTQSSRYLVKRTGEKVFLECVQDMDHENMFWYRQDPGLGLRLIYFSYDVKMKEKGDIPEGYSVSREKKERFSLILESASTNQTSMYLCASSPLLSTDTQYFGPGTRLTVL.

This chain links TRBV6-5 with TRBJ1-6; D gene ambiguous. Germline V lookup: CDR1 MNHEY, CDR2 SVGAGI. V was cut by 10 bases and J by 7 bases, with 11 bases left in between. The CDR3 covers 12 residues. CDR3 protein: CATASLNSPLHF. The CDR3 region has the DNA TGTGCCACCGCATCACTCAATTCACCCCTCCACTTT.

V usage is TRBV7-2 and J usage is TRBJ2-7, with 12 positions matching TRBD2. The V gene end was trimmed by 3 bases and the J gene end by 0 bases; junction bases not matched to a gene: 6. The CDR3 sequence is 17 residues long. From germline, CDR1 is SGHTA and CDR2 FQGNSA. The CDR3 region is CASSLGLAGFFSYEQYF. As DNA, the CDR3 is TGTGCCAGCAGCTTGGGACTAGCGGGTTTTTTCTCCTACGAGCAGTACTTC.

This chain connects TRBV30 to TRBJ1-5; no clear D. The germline gives CDR1 GTSNPN, CDR2 SVGIG (reference sequence). This CDR3 is 14 amino acids long. Trimming removed 0 bases from V and 5 bases from J, with 11 bases in between. CDR3 sequence (DNA): TGTGCCTGGAGTGTACACGGGGAGGATCAGCCCCAGCATTTT. Its translation: CAWSVHGEDQPQHF.

The V gene is TRBV7-9, the J gene TRBJ1-4; D not resolved. From germline, CDR1 is SEHNR and CDR2 FQNEAQ (reference sequence). V lost 5 bases and J lost 2, with 9 bases in between. The CDR3 runs to 14 residues. CDR3 protein: CASSIFSTNEKLFF. CDR3 DNA: TGTGCCAGCAGCATCTTTAGTACTAATGAAAAACTGTTTTTT.

The genes are TRBV27 and TRBJ2-2; TRBD2 aligns across 8 bases. The CDR3 runs 17 residues. V lost 6 bases to trimming and J lost 7 bases; unmatched junction nucleotides: 16. CDR1 and CDR2 from the germline V gene are MNHEY and SMNVEV (reference sequence). The CDR3 loop reads CASRESRGRRSIGELFF. As DNA, the CDR3 is TGTGCCAGCAGGGAGAGTCGCGGGAGGCGATCCATCGGGGAGCTGTTTTTT.

V gene TRBV27 combines with J gene TRBJ2-7, with a tentative D call TRBD2 (6 bases). The CDR3 sequence is 14 residues long. CDR1 is MNHEY, CDR2 SMNVEV, per germline (reference sequence). Trimming removed 2 bases from V and 2 bases from J, with 10 bases in between. CDR3 residues: CASSLRGGPYEQYF. Here the CDR3 DNA reads TGTGCCAGCAGTTTAAGGGGAGGTCCCTACGAGCAGTACTTC.

The V and J genes are TRBV2 and TRBJ2-7; a possible D gene is TRBD1 (6 bases). V lost 4 bases, J lost 7 bases, and 20 bases lay in between. In germline, CDR1 is SNHLY, CDR2 FYNNEI. This CDR3 is built from 15 residues. The CDR3 DNA follows: TGTGCCAGCAGTGGGGTACAGGGCCGGACTCGGGAGCAGTACTTC. Residues: CASSGVQGRTREQYF.

The chain employs TRBV6-5 and TRBJ1-2, with a weak D call TRBD1 (5 bases). This CDR3 is 15 amino acids long. Trimming stripped 5 bases from V and 8 bases from J, with 21 bases between. The germline gives CDR1 MNHEY, CDR2 SVGAGI. Written as DNA, the CDR3 is TGTGCCAGCAGTCCCCCTGGGCAGGGTTTAGGCGGCTACACCTTC. Its protein is CASSPPGQGLGGYTF.